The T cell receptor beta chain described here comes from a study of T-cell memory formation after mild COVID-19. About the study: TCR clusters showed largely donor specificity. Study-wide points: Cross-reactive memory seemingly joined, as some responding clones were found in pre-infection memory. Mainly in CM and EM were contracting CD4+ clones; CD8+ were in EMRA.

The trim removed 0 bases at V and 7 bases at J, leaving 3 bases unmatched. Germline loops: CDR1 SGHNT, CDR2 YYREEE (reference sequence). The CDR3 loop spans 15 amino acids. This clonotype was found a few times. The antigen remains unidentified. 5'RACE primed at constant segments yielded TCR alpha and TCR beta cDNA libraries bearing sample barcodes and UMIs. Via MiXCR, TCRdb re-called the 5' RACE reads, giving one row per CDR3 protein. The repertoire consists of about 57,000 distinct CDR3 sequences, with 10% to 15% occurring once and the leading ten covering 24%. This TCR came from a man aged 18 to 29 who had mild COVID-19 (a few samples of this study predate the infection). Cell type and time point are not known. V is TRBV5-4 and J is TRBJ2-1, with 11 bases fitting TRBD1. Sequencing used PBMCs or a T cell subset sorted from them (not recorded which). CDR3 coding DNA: TGTGCCAGCAGCTTGGGCGGGACAGGGGGGAATGAGCAGTTCTTC. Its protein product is CASSLGGTGGNEQFF. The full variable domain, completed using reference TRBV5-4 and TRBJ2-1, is ETGVTQSPTHLIKTRGQQVTLRCSSQSGHNTVSWYQQALGQGPQFIFQYYREEENGRGNFPPRFSGLQFPNYSSELNVNALELDDSALYLCASSLGGTGGNEQFFGPGTRLTVL.